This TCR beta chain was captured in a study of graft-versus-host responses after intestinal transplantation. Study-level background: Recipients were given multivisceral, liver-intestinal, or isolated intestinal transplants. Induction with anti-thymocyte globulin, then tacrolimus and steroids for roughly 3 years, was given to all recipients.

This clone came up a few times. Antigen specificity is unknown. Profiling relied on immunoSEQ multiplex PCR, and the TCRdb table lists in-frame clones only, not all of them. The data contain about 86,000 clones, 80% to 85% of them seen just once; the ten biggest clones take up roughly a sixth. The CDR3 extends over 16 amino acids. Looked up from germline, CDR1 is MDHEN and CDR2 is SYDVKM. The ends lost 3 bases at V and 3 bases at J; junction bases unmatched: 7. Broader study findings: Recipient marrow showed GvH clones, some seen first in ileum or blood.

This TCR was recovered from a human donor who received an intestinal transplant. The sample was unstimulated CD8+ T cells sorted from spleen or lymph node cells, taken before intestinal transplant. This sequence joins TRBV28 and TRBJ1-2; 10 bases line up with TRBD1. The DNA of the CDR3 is TGTGCCAGCAGTTTGGAGCGGGACAGGGGAGACTATGGCTACACCTTC. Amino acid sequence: CASSLERDRGDYGYTF.